This T cell receptor beta chain was profiled in a study of blood T cell repertoires in COVID-19. Study in general: Nucleic acid was either cDNA or gDNA, and it came from T cells, B-cell-depleted T cells, or PBMCs.

This clone has only a few counts. V shed 1 base, J shed 5 bases, and the junction held 5 bases outside the gene matches. The length of the CDR3 is 15 residues. The germline CDR1 and CDR2 sequences are LGHNA and YSLEER. TCRdb keeps only in-frame clones here, not all; method: immunoSEQ multiplex PCR. Altogether about 9,000 clones are present, approximately 86% being singletons, with the ten largest covering 7% to 10%. This clonotype was sampled from a human donor in a cohort sampled during active COVID-19. The sequenced sample was peripheral blood. The chain links TRBV4-3 to TRBJ2-1; TRBD2 matches at 7 bases. The CDR3 DNA is TGCGCCAGCAGCCAAGGTCTCGGGAGGAACAATGAGCAGTTCTTC. This gives the protein CASSQGLGRNNEQFF.